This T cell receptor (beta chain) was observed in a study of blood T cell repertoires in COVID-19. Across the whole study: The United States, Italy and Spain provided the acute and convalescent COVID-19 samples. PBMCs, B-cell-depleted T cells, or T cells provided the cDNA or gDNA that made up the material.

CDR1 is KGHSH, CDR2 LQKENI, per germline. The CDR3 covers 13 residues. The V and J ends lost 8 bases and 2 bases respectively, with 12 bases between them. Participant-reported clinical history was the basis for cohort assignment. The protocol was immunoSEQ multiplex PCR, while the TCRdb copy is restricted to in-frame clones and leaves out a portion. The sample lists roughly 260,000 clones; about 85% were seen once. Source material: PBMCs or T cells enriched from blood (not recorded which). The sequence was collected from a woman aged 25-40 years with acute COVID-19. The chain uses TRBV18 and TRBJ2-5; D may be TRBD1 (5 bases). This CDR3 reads CASEGAAQETQYF. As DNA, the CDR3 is TGTGCCAGCGAAGGGGCAGCTCAAGAGACCCAGTACTTC.